This T cell receptor beta chain was profiled in a study of T cell responses to AZD1222 COVID-19 vaccine. Second-dose intervals of approximately 4 or approximately 12 weeks were pooled. Study-wide results and limits: Across the whole spike, CD4 TCRs peaked at regions 160-218 and 743-854. The study identified only 6 or 7 AZD1222 recipients as seropositive at baseline.

J lost 2 bases, V lost 5 bases, and 5 bases had no gene match. The germline CDR1 and CDR2 sequences are MNHEY and SVGAGI. This CDR3 is 14 amino acids long. Libraries were prepared by immunoSEQ multiplex PCR; TCRdb keeps only in-frame clonotypes and omits some of them. Of about 100,000 clones in the sample, 80% to 95% are singletons; the top ten hold just over 8%. As for this clone: No antigen is known for it.

The specimen was peripheral blood, collected 28 days after the second AZD1222 dose. The sequence was obtained from an adult who received the AZD1222 COVID-19 vaccine. V and J are TRBV6-5 and TRBJ1-1, with 7 bases identical to TRBD1. CDR3 region: CASSPNRGNTEAFF. The CDR3 coding sequence is TGTGCCAGCAGTCCGAACAGGGGAAACACTGAAGCTTTCTTT.